This T cell receptor beta chain was recovered during a study of blood T cell repertoires in COVID-19 (TCRdb year 2020). Background on the whole study: Samples from collaborators originated in the United States, Italy and Spain and spanned both the acute and convalescent phases of COVID-19. The material from the prospective study consisted of cDNA or gDNA derived from T cells, B-cell-depleted T cells, or PBMCs. The dataset comprised deeply sampled blood TCRbeta repertoires from subjects exposed to, actively infected with, or recovered from COVID-19. A freely available public database, intended as a resource for researchers studying the immune response to SARS-CoV-2, is where the repertoires were released. Samples came from the ongoing ImmuneRACE study (first 160 participants) plus 1,254 subjects from 6 global collaborators. Nearly every sample came with metadata listing a de-identified subject ID, COVID-19 status, age in years and sex. Where available, HLA class I and class II types were obtained from metadata supplied by the sample provider rather than from assay-based typing.

TCRbeta CDR3 regions were amplified from genomic DNA using the immunoSEQ Assay, a bias-controlled multiplex PCR. On the study's bioinformatics: The number of nucleated cells in each sample was estimated by amplification of reference gene primers within the assay. To quantify the absolute abundance of each unique TCRbeta CDR3 rearrangement, sequence reads were collapsed and filtered. For each sample, productive Simpson clonality was calculated as the square root of Simpson's diversity index across productive rearrangements. Drawn from immuneACCESS, this table holds only the in-frame rearrangements with V and J called that TCRdb kept. Clones are partly lost; checked studies trace under half to an unresolved V gene and leave the rest unexplained. That table furnishes V, J and clone size, whereas the DNA furnished D and trimming. The table for this sample lists about 160,000 clones; approximately 90% of them were counted only once. The top ten clones comprise just under 4% of the sample.

Overall study outcomes, separate from this receptor: The quantity of clinical and demographic metadata differed by source and by participant and was supplied without curation.

The CDR3 has 16 amino acids, counting the end cysteine and phenylalanine. This entry keeps only the CDR3 DNA: 48 bases, framed from base 1. Relative to germline, V is 6 bases shorter and J is 0 bases shorter, with 14 bases between their ends. The germline V gene encodes CDR1 MDHEN and CDR2 SYDVKM. As for this clone: The clone's antigen remains unknown. The record has no base qualities; no much larger clone is one base away.

Samples from volunteer blood donors who had recovered from COVID-19 were contributed by a second Seattle source. Whole blood was collected in K2EDTA tubes by collaborating institutions according to the institutions' own protocols. For TCRbeta analysis, collaborator samples were shipped as frozen whole blood, as isolated PBMCs, or as DNA extracted from either sample type. Sequencing input: peripheral blood. The sequence came from a woman aged 55-69 years who had recovered from COVID-19. In this chain, TRBV28 is recombined with TRBJ1-4; TRBD1 is possibly the D segment (5 matching bases). The CDR3: CASSPNPTATNEKLFF. Read as DNA, the sequence is TGTGCCAGCAGCCCAAACCCGACAGCAACTAATGAAAAACTGTTTTTT.